These 29 T cell receptor beta chains were sequenced from one sample in a study of cytomegalovirus exposure and HLA in healthy donors. Clones were sequenced by immunoSEQ multiplex PCR, and TCRdb holds only the in-frame ones, with some missing. The table lists 150,000 or so clones, approximately 90% of them singletons, with around 5.9% in the top ten. Source material: PBMCs. These receptor sequences come from a woman aged 30 to 39 in good health and CMV-seropositive.

The chain is built from TRBV4-1 and TRBJ1-6; 8 nucleotides align to TRBD1. V dropped 3 bases and J dropped 7; count of bases not matched to a gene: 5. The CDR3 totals 15 residues. Germline values: CDR1 MGHRA, CDR2 YSYEKL. The DNA for the CDR3 is TGCGCCAGCAGCCAGGACGACAGGGGCAATTCACCCCTCCACTTT. Translation gives CASSQDDRGNSPLHF.

The chain is built from TRBV29-1 and TRBJ2-5; 8 nucleotides line up with TRBD1. CDR3 length equals 14 residues. J was trimmed by 6 bases and V by 1 base; bases with no gene match: 7. Looked up from germline, CDR1 is SQVTM and CDR2 is ANQGSEA. The CDR3 DNA reads as TGCAGCGTTGAAGGACAGGGGTCCGGGCAGACCCAGTACTTC. Translation gives CSVEGQGSGQTQYF.

J is TRBJ2-7 and V is TRBV5-1, with D possibly being TRBD1 (6 bases). Trimming removed 5 bases at V and 4 bases at J, with 19 bases between. The germline V gene encodes CDR1 SGHRS and CDR2 YFSETQ. This CDR3 comprises 15 residues. In nucleotides, the CDR3 is TGCGCCAGCAGGCCCGCCGAGACAGGATATTACGAGCAGTACTTC. Translation gives CASRPAETGYYEQYF.

V gene TRBV30 combines with J gene TRBJ2-1, with TRBD2 matching over 8 bases. The germline gives CDR1 GTSNPN, CDR2 SVGIG (reference sequence). CDR3 size: 22 residues. V was clipped by 3 bases and J by 0 bases; unmatched bases: 25. CDR3 coding DNA: TGTGCCTGGAGGGCCCTCTTGGGAGAGGGAGCGGGAGTTCCAAGCTCCTACAATGAGCAGTTCTTC. Its protein is CAWRALLGEGAGVPSSYNEQFF.

The V call is TRBV5-1, the J call TRBJ1-2; 9 bases map to TRBD1. Germline V gives CDR1 SGHRS, CDR2 YFSETQ. CDR3 size: 16 residues. After removal of 7 bases from V and 2 bases from J, the junction contained 12 bases not matched to a gene. CDR3: CASGFRSGTGNYGYTF. The CDR3 DNA reads as TGCGCCAGCGGATTCCGGTCCGGGACAGGGAACTATGGCTACACCTTC.

The rearrangement links TRBV28 to TRBJ1-2; D call uncertain. V lost 3 bases and J 8 bases, leaving 13 bases between the germline ends. The CDR3 totals 13 residues. The germline V gene has CDR1 MDHEN and CDR2 SYDVKM. The CDR3 DNA reads TGTGCCAGCAGTTTGATGCCTAGTCTAGGCTACACCTTC. It is translated as CASSLMPSLGYTF.

The V and J genes are TRBV9 and TRBJ2-7; 8 positions match TRBD2. This CDR3 region has 17 residues. The J segment lost 2 bases and the V segment lost 2 bases, leaving 12 bases of the junction unmatched. Germline lookup yields CDR1 SGDLS and CDR2 YYNGEE. The DNA for the CDR3 is TGTGCCAGCAGCGTCAGCGGGAGCCCCTCATTCCCCTACGAGCAGTACTTC. Its translation: CASSVSGSPSFPYEQYF.

This sequence joins TRBV7-9 and TRBJ2-7, with D possibly TRBD1 on 6 matching bases. The CDR3 has 17 residues. Trimming left V 4 bases short and J 7 bases short, with 26 bases between. In germline, CDR1 is SEHNR, CDR2 FQNEAQ (reference sequence). The CDR3 DNA sequence: TGTGCCAGCAGCTCTCCCCGGGACACCCCTGGGTTTATGGAGCAGTACTTC. Its translation: CASSSPRDTPGFMEQYF.

The V gene is TRBV9, the J gene TRBJ2-7; 11 positions agree with TRBD1. In germline, CDR1 is SGDLS, CDR2 YYNGEE. The junction had 8 bases not matched to a gene; V was cut back by 2 bases and J by 1 base. The CDR3 covers 17 residues. CDR3 sequence reads: CASSVDIGTGGSYEQYF. CDR3 sequence (DNA): TGTGCCAGCAGCGTCGATATTGGGACAGGGGGTTCCTACGAGCAGTACTTC.

This chain links TRBV29-1 with TRBJ2-1, with D possibly TRBD1 on 5 matching bases. This CDR3 is 13 amino acids long. Trimming stripped 4 bases from V and 7 bases from J, with 14 bases between. In germline, CDR1 is SQVTM, CDR2 ANQGSEA. The CDR3 coding sequence is TGCAGCGTTGTGTTAGTCAGGGCAAATGAGCAGTTCTTC. It specifies CSVVLVRANEQFF.

This chain joins TRBV5-6 and TRBJ2-5, with TRBD1 as a possible D gene (6 bases). Trimming took 5 bases from V and 3 from J, leaving 17 bases between them. CDR3 size: 15 residues. CDR1 SGHDT and CDR2 YYEEEE come from the germline V gene. As DNA, the CDR3 is TGTGCCAGCAGAGGGGGAGCGGACCTAGAAGAGACCCAGTACTTC. Translating gives CASRGGADLEETQYF.

This clone turned up a few times. The genes are TRBV5-1 and TRBJ1-2; D is possibly TRBD1 (5 bases). The CDR3 loop spans 14 amino acids. With 4 bases removed from V and 8 bases from J, the gap between germline ends came to 18 bases. From germline, CDR1 is SGHRS and CDR2 YFSETQ. DNA for the CDR3: TGCGCCAGCAGCCAGGGCACAGGCCCGGTGGGCTACACCTTC. It is translated as CASSQGTGPVGYTF. Drawing the rest from reference TRBV5-1 and TRBJ1-2, the complete variable domain is KAGVTQTPRYLIKTRGQQVTLSCSPISGHRSVSWYQQTPGQGLQFLFEYFSETQRNKGNFPGRFSGRQFSNSRSEMNVSTLELGDSALYLCASSQGTGPVGYTFGSGTRLTVV.

This clone has only one observation. Being one base from a much bigger clone, this may be a read error. The V and J genes are TRBV5-1 and TRBJ1-2, with 8 bases that match TRBD1. V lost 0 bases, J lost 2 bases, and 0 bases stayed unmatched. Germline V gene sequence: CDR1 SGHRS, CDR2 YFSETQ. The CDR3 has 14 amino acids. The CDR3 DNA follows: TGCGCCAGCAGCTTGGGACAGGGGAACTATGGCTACACCTTC. This codes for CASSLGQGNYGYTF.

This chain links TRBV9 with TRBJ2-3; D is possibly TRBD2 (6 bases). The CDR3 runs 14 residues. V shed 0 bases and J shed 5 bases, with 10 bases lying between them. Germline CDR1 reads SGDLS; CDR2 reads YYNGEE. CDR3 amino acids: CASSVGTEGDTQYF. DNA of the CDR3: TGTGCCAGCAGCGTAGGAACGGAGGGAGATACGCAGTATTTT.

CDR3 in amino acids: CASSLPRADGYTF. In nucleotides, the CDR3 is TGCGCCAGCAGCCTCCCGAGGGCAGATGGCTACACCTTC. The chain uses TRBV4-1 and TRBJ1-2; no firm D call. This CDR3 is built from 13 residues. V gave up 4 bases and J gave up 6 bases, with 12 bases separating them. The germline CDR1 and CDR2 sequences are MGHRA and YSYEKL.

The gene calls are TRBV2 and TRBJ2-3; TRBD2 aligns across 8 bases. The CDR3 is 15 residues long. V dropped 11 bases and J dropped 7; count of bases not matched to a gene: 17. In germline, CDR1 is SNHLY, CDR2 FYNNEI. The CDR3 DNA is TGTGCCGGCGGACCAGCGGGGGAAAAGTGGAATACGCAGTATTTT. Translating gives CAGGPAGEKWNTQYF.

The chain uses TRBV18 and TRBJ2-1; 9 positions match TRBD2. V lost 2 bases to trimming and J lost 1 base; unmatched junction nucleotides: 9. The CDR3 covers 18 residues. Germline CDR1 KGHSH, CDR2 LQKENI. CDR3: CASSPAGLAISSYNEQFF. DNA for the CDR3: TGTGCCAGCTCACCAGCGGGACTAGCAATCTCATCCTACAATGAGCAGTTCTTC. The full variable domain, rest sourced from reference TRBV18 and TRBJ2-1, is NAGVMQNPRHLVRRRGQEARLRCSPMKGHSHVYWYRQLPEEGLKFMVYLQKENIIDESGMPKERFSAEFPKEGPSILRIQQVVRGDSAAYFCASSPAGLAISSYNEQFFGPGTRLTVL.

CDR3: CASSVVPTGLALTQYF. CDR3 DNA: TGTGCCAGCAGCGTAGTCCCAACGGGACTAGCCCTAACGCAGTATTTT. The chain is built from TRBV9 and TRBJ2-3; 9 bases are a match to TRBD2. This CDR3 is built from 16 residues. The germline V gene has CDR1 SGDLS and CDR2 YYNGEE. J was trimmed by 9 bases and V by 0 bases; bases with no gene match: 11.

The rearrangement joins TRBV4-1 to TRBJ2-2; 11 bases are shared with TRBD2. Trimming took 5 bases from V and 7 from J; bases not matched to a gene: 6. Germline CDR1 reads MGHRA; CDR2 reads YSYEKL. This CDR3 contains 15 residues. CDR3 sequence (DNA): TGCGCCAGCAGCGATAGCGGGGGGGCCGTCGGGGAGCTGTTTTTT. Translation gives CASSDSGGAVGELFF.

The chain couples TRBV6-5 to TRBJ1-2, with D hard to call. The V end lost 8 bases, the J end lost 6 bases, and 22 bases lay between the germline ends. The length of the CDR3 is 15 residues. Per the germline V gene, CDR1 is MNHEY and CDR2 is SVGAGI. The CDR3 DNA reads as TGTGCCAGCCGGAGGAGCCAGGTTCAGTATAATGGCTACACCTTC. This codes for CASRRSQVQYNGYTF.

This chain connects TRBV2 to TRBJ1-1, with D possibly TRBD1 on 5 matching bases. The CDR3 is 13 residues long. The germline V gene encodes CDR1 SNHLY and CDR2 FYNNEI. V lost 3 bases and J lost 5, with 10 bases in between. The CDR3 loop is CASSDRAGTEAFF. CDR3 DNA sequence: TGTGCCAGCAGTGACAGGGCTGGGACTGAAGCTTTCTTT. The whole variable domain, filled in from reference TRBV2 and TRBJ1-1, reads EPEVTQTPSHQVTQMGQEVILRCVPISNHLYFYWYRQILGQKVEFLVSFYNNEISEKSEIFDDQFSVERPDGSNFTLKIRSTKLEDSAMYFCASSDRAGTEAFFGQGTRLTVV.

This chain connects TRBV2 to TRBJ2-3; possibly TRBD1 for D (5 bases). CDR1 and CDR2 (germline): SNHLY, FYNNEI. This CDR3 region has 13 residues. V lost 3 bases to trimming and J lost 4 bases, with 8 bases between them. The chain's CDR3 is CASSDETADTQYF. DNA of the CDR3: TGTGCCAGCAGTGATGAGACAGCAGATACGCAGTATTTT.

In its sample, this clone was seen once. This rearrangement joins TRBV28 to TRBJ1-2; D uncertain. From germline, CDR1 is MDHEN and CDR2 SYDVKM. This CDR3 has 13 residues. V lost 3 bases to trimming and J lost 2 bases, with 7 bases between them. CDR3 sequence reads: CASSLGANYGYTF. Written as DNA, the CDR3 is TGTGCCAGCAGTTTGGGCGCAAACTATGGCTACACCTTC.

CDR3 sequence reads: CASSPRLLASNQPQHF. CDR3 nucleotides: TGTGCCAGCAGTCCCCGACTTTTGGCATCGAACCAGCCCCAGCATTTT. The chain combines TRBV28 with TRBJ1-5; D gene ambiguous. Germline lookup yields CDR1 MDHEN and CDR2 SYDVKM. CDR3 length: 16 residues. V was cut by 5 bases and J by 7 bases, with 21 bases left in between.

The J gene is TRBJ2-1, the V gene TRBV28, with D possibly being TRBD2 (5 bases). The CDR3 runs 13 residues. Trimming removed 5 bases at V and 4 bases at J, with 9 bases between. Germline CDR1 is MDHEN and CDR2 is SYDVKM. The CDR3 is CASSHGNYNEQFF. DNA of the CDR3: TGTGCCAGCAGTCACGGGAATTACAATGAGCAGTTCTTC.

This clone was detected only once. The chain employs TRBV20-1 and TRBJ2-7, with TRBD1 matching over 7 bases. The J call is in doubt because the DNA end fits TRBJ2-4 better. The CDR3 covers 11 residues. Germline V lookup: CDR1 DFQATT, CDR2 SNEGSKA (reference sequence). DNA for the CDR3: TGCAGTGCTACGGACAGGAACATTCAGTACTTC. Translated, it gives CSATDRNIQYF.

The chain uses TRBV11-1 and TRBJ2-7; possible D gene TRBD1, 6 bases. The CDR3 has 14 residues. In germline, CDR1 is SGHAT, CDR2 FQDESV (reference sequence). The V gene lost 2 bases and the J gene lost 6 bases, with 14 bases spanning the gap. CDR3 loop: CASSLTGTFSEQYF. CDR3 nucleotides: TGTGCCAGCAGCTTAACGGGGACATTCTCCGAGCAGTACTTC.

The chain joins TRBV27 to TRBJ1-3; D gene unclear. Germline V lookup: CDR1 MNHEY, CDR2 SMNVEV (reference sequence). There are 13 residues in the CDR3. V shed 6 bases and J shed 0 bases, with 6 bases lying between them. The CDR3 DNA follows: TGTGCCAGCAGCGAGATCTCTGGAAACACCATATATTTT. Its protein is CASSEISGNTIYF.

CDR3 DNA: TGTGCCAGCAGCGACTCAGGGGGCGCTTATCAGCCCCAGCATTTT. It is translated as CASSDSGGAYQPQHF. The chain is built from TRBV9 and TRBJ1-5, with 8 bases identical to TRBD1. This CDR3 has 15 residues. V lost 3 bases and J lost 5; bases outside the gene matches: 7. Germline CDR1 is SGDLS and CDR2 is YYNGEE.